This TCR beta chain derives from a study of blood T cell repertoires in COVID-19. Study background: PBMCs, B-cell-depleted T cells, or T cells were the source of the cDNA or gDNA that made up the material.

In the authors' methods: Amplification of reference gene primers was used by the study to estimate nucleated cell counts. The assay was immunoSEQ multiplex PCR, and TCRdb's table has in-frame clones only and misses some. V, J and clone size were drawn from that table, and D and trimming were deduced from the DNA. The sample yields a few hundred thousand clones, 65% to 90% seen once. Categorization into cohorts depended on clinical history that participants reported. The sequence was collected from a woman between 18 and 29 years old who had recovered from COVID-19. The sequenced material came from PBMCs or T cells enriched from blood (not recorded which).

The DNA for the CDR3 is TGTGCCAGCAGTGCGGAAGGGGCGTTTACCACTGAAGCTTTCTTT. Translating gives CASSAEGAFTTEAFF. The chain is built from TRBV2 and TRBJ1-1; TRBD1 is a possible D gene (5 bases). The CDR3 sequence is 15 residues long. CDR1 is SNHLY, CDR2 FYNNEI, per germline. With 4 bases removed from V and 4 bases from J, the gap between germline ends came to 16 bases.